This T cell receptor (beta chain) was recorded in a study of control samples from healthy donors and cancer patients. The CDR3 length is 16 residues. Between the trimmed V and J ends, which lost 5 bases and 4 bases, there was a span of 20 bases. Per the germline V gene, CDR1 is SGHTA and CDR2 is FQGNSA. This clone was counted a few times. Profiled with immunoSEQ multiplex PCR; TCRdb holds only in-frame clones, not every one. The sample consists of approximately 120,000 clones, about nine tenths of them appearing once. The chain has TRBV7-2 and TRBJ1-1; D possibly corresponds to TRBD1 (5 bases). The sequence was obtained from a man in his forties or fifties in good health. Material: blood. The CDR3, as DNA: TGTGCCAGCAGCCTCCATCCCTCCGGGGCAGGCACTGAAGCTTTCTTT. Protein sequence: CASSLHPSGAGTEAFF.